Included here is one TCR beta chain sequence, with context. This clonotype was observed at least ten times. Its antigen target is currently unknown. No base-level quality is on record; no much larger clone is a single base apart. Library prep was done by PCR. Reads for this sample came from an Illumina HiSeq 2500. TCR libraries were prepared with molecular barcoding, using unique molecular identifiers to normalize TCRbeta repertoire quantification. Starting from the raw public reads, TCRdb applied fastp trimming at Q25, assembled clones with MiXCR and retained in-frame beta chains. Entries that share a CDR3 protein sequence are merged under the most common genes and DNA. For this sample the table gives 100,000 or so distinct CDR3 sequences, of which 5% to 6% were detected only once. Of the sample, about 6% is held by the ten largest clones. This entry comes from a study of T-cell reconstitution after alpha-beta-depleted transplantation in children (dated by TCRdb to 2016 to 2018). In the study overall: The study quantitatively tracked T-cell immune reconstitution after TCRalphabeta/CD19-depleted allogeneic hematopoietic cell transplantation in children using TCR repertoire profiling.

On the study overall, not on this receptor specifically: Apparently early alphabetaT-cell count recovery about two months after transplant reportedly relied on only several hundred rapidly expanded clones derived from non-depleted graft cells. Hyperexpanded clone frequencies declined over subsequent months; after one year, T-cell counts and TCRbeta diversity were mostly attributed to newly produced T cells. In some patients, the high TCRbeta diversity seen at day 60 was put down to recipient T cells and intrathymic progenitors that had survived conditioning.

Explained via the paper, the time point label denotes: day 60 (about 2 months) after transplantation. The treatment or condition tag for this specimen amounts to: allogeneic hematopoietic cell transplantation with graft depleted of TCRalphabeta T cells and CD19 B cells. Transplant recipients were children who received TCRalphabeta/CD19-depleted allogeneic hematopoietic cell grafts. Reading from cysteine to phenylalanine, the CDR3 counts 16 amino acids. Of the read, only the CDR3 DNA is kept; its 48 bases are in frame from base 1. Taken from the germline V gene (reference sequence), the CDR1 and CDR2 loops are LNHNV and YYDKDF. Trimming leaves V shorter by 1 base and J shorter by 1 base, with the junction holding 4 bases beyond the gene matches.

The specimen was PBMCs, mostly from graft donor cells, collected 60 days after TCRalphabeta/CD19-depleted stem cell transplant. The sequence was collected from a female patient aged 2 to 10 who had a stem cell transplant for Fanconi anemia, so the T cells may come from the graft donor. The sequence links TRBV15 to TRBJ2-7; TRBD2 aligns with 10 central bases. The sequenced DNA: TGTGCCACCAGCAGAGGTCTACTAGCGGGATCCTACGAGCAGTACTTC. This sequence encodes CATSRGLLAGSYEQYF.